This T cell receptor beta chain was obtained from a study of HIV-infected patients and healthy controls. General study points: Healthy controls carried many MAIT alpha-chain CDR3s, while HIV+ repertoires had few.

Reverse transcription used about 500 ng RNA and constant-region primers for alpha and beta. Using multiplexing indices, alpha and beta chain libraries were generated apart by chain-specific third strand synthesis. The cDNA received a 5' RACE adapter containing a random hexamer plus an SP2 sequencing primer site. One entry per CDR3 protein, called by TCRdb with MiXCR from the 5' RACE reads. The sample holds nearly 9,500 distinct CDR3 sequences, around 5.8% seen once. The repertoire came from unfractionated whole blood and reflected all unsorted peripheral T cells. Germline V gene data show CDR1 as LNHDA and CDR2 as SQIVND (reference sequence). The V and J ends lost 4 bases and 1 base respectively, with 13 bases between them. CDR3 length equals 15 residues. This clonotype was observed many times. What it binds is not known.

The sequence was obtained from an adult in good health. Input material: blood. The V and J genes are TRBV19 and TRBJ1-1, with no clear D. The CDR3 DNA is TGTGCCAGTAGTAGCGCCTCTGACAAGAACACTGAAGCTTTCTTT. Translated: CASSSASDKNTEAFF.